This TCR beta chain was found in a study of blood T cell repertoires in COVID-19. Profiling relied on immunoSEQ multiplex PCR, and the TCRdb table lists in-frame clones only, not all of them. The table lists 200,000 to 250,000 clones, 86% of them singletons. The CDR3 loop spans 14 amino acids. This clone was found once. The receptor was isolated from a man aged 80 or over with acute or convalescent COVID-19. The V call is TRBV21-1, the J call TRBJ2-7; TRBD1, the D gene given by the table, was not confirmed from the DNA. TRBV21-1 constitutes a pseudogene. Sequencing was done on a sample of peripheral blood. CDR3 coding DNA: TGTGCTCCAGAGGGGGACAGGGAGGCGTACGAGCAGTACTTC. Protein product: CAPEGDREAYEQYF.